This passage covers 12 T cell receptor beta chains from one sample sequenced in a study of CD8 T cells in ankylosing spondylitis. TCRdb reanalysed the 5' RACE reads using MiXCR and keeps one entry per CDR3 protein. The sample yields some 220,000 distinct CDR3 sequences, 8% to 11% seen once. What was sequenced was blood, either unsorted or a sorted T cell fraction (not recorded which). Receptor source: a male donor with ankylosing spondylitis or in good health (not recorded which).

This clonotype was seen at least ten times. CDR3 DNA: TGTGCCATCAATTTAGCGGGGGAGACCCAGTACTTC. Amino acid sequence: CAINLAGETQYF. The rearrangement joins TRBV10-3 to TRBJ2-5, with TRBD2 matching 8 bases. V lost 7 bases to trimming and J lost 5 bases; unmatched junction nucleotides: 3. Germline V gene data show CDR1 as ENHRY and CDR2 as SYGVKD. The CDR3 runs 12 residues.

This clonotype has at least ten counts. This chain uses TRBV12-3 or TRBV12-4 with TRBJ2-2; D might be TRBD2 (6 bases). The V end was cut by 7 bases, the J end by 1 base, with 7 bases between. This CDR3 has 13 residues. CDR3 sequence: CASMRENTGELFF. CDR3 in DNA: TGTGCCAGCATGCGGGAGAACACCGGGGAGCTGTTTTTT.

The chain recombines TRBV20-1 with TRBJ2-1, with 9 bases lining up with TRBD1. Germline CDR1 is DFQATT and CDR2 is SNEGSKA (reference sequence). V dropped 6 bases and J dropped 3; count of bases not matched to a gene: 9. The length of the CDR3 is 15 residues. CDR3 loop: CSARGPGQGYNEQFF. CDR3 nucleotide sequence: TGCAGTGCCAGGGGTCCGGGACAGGGCTACAATGAGCAGTTCTTC.

This clonotype was counted at least ten times. The chain recombines TRBV18 with TRBJ2-7, with 8 bases fitting TRBD1. Germline CDR1 reads KGHSH; CDR2 reads LQKENI. There are 13 residues in the CDR3. Losses at the gene ends were 8 bases for V and 4 bases for J; bases not matched to a gene: 7. CDR3: CASTDRGGYEQYF. The DNA for the CDR3 is TGTGCCAGCACTGACAGGGGTGGGTACGAGCAGTACTTC.

This clonotype was observed many times. The chain combines TRBV25-1 with TRBJ2-7, with D hard to call. From germline, CDR1 is MGHDK and CDR2 SYGVNS. Between the trimmed V and J ends, which lost 7 bases and 2 bases, there was a span of 6 bases. This CDR3 is built from 11 residues. The CDR3: CASKGTYEQYF. Written as DNA, the CDR3 is TGTGCCAGCAAAGGGACCTACGAGCAGTACTTC.

This clonotype is a singleton in its sample. A much larger clone sits a single nucleotide away, making a read error possible. CDR3 nucleotides: TGTGCCACTTTAGCGGGAACGGTCACAGATACGCAGTATTTT. Its protein product is CATLAGTVTDTQYF. The chain is built from TRBV27 and TRBJ2-3; 8 nucleotides line up with TRBD2. Germline lookup yields CDR1 MNHEY and CDR2 SMNVEV (reference sequence). The CDR3 runs to 14 residues. V lost 10 bases, J lost 2 bases, and 8 bases stayed unmatched.

V and J are TRBV2 and TRBJ2-5; a weak D match, TRBD1 (6 bases). Trimming left V 6 bases short and J 1 base short, with 15 bases between. The germline gives CDR1 SNHLY, CDR2 FYNNEI. The CDR3 consists of 15 residues. CDR3 sequence (DNA): TGTGCCAGCAGAACCCTTTCAGGGGCCCAAGAGACCCAGTACTTC. Protein sequence: CASRTLSGAQETQYF.

This clonotype was picked up many times. The chain carries TRBV20-1 and TRBJ2-3; weak D call: TRBD1 (5 bases). This CDR3 has 13 residues. Germline CDR1 is DFQATT and CDR2 is SNEGSKA (reference sequence). V was trimmed by 5 bases and J by 3 bases, leaving 12 bases between them. DNA for the CDR3: TGCAGTGCTCTATCCCCAGGGACAGATACGCAGTATTTT. Encoded protein: CSALSPGTDTQYF.

This clonotype showed up many times. This chain joins TRBV12-3 or TRBV12-4 and TRBJ2-6; maybe TRBD1 (6 bases). This CDR3 comprises 17 residues. V dropped 3 bases and J dropped 0 bases, with 12 bases sitting between them. Here the CDR3 DNA reads TGTGCCAGCAGTTTGGCGGACAGCAGCTCTGGGGCCAACGTCCTGACTTTC. Residues: CASSLADSSSGANVLTF.

This clonotype was counted ten times or more. This chain uses TRBV7-6 with TRBJ1-5, with D unclear. Trimming cost V 1 base and J 0 bases, with 16 bases left between them. CDR3 length equals 18 residues. Germline loops: CDR1 SGHVS, CDR2 FNYEAQ. CDR3 in DNA: TGTGCCAGCAGCTTAGGAGCCGCGGGCCAGAGTAGCAATCAGCCCCAGCATTTT. It translates to CASSLGAAGQSSNQPQHF. The whole variable domain, filled in from reference TRBV7-6 and TRBJ1-5, reads GAGVSQSPRYKVTKRGQDVALRCDPISGHVSLYWYRQALGQGPEFLTYFNYEAQQDKSGLPNDRFSAERPEGSISTLTIQRTEQRDSAMYRCASSLGAAGQSSNQPQHFGDGTRLSIL.

This clonotype was seen a handful of times. V gene TRBV20-1 combines with J gene TRBJ1-5; a weak D match, TRBD1 (6 bases). CDR3 length: 15 amino acids. The germline V gene encodes CDR1 DFQATT and CDR2 SNEGSKA (reference sequence). V lost 0 bases and J lost 5, with 14 bases in between. The CDR3 reads CSARDPGALDQPQHF. DNA of the CDR3: TGCAGTGCTAGAGACCCAGGGGCTTTAGATCAGCCCCAGCATTTT.

This clonotype has at least ten counts. The V gene is TRBV12-3 or TRBV12-4, the J gene TRBJ2-2, with a tentative D call TRBD1 (6 bases). CDR3 size: 15 residues. Trimming removed 1 base at V and 8 bases at J, with 14 bases between. This CDR3 reads CASSLVPTGAGELFF. The CDR3 nucleotides are TGTGCCAGCAGTTTAGTGCCGACAGGTGCAGGGGAGCTGTTTTTT.